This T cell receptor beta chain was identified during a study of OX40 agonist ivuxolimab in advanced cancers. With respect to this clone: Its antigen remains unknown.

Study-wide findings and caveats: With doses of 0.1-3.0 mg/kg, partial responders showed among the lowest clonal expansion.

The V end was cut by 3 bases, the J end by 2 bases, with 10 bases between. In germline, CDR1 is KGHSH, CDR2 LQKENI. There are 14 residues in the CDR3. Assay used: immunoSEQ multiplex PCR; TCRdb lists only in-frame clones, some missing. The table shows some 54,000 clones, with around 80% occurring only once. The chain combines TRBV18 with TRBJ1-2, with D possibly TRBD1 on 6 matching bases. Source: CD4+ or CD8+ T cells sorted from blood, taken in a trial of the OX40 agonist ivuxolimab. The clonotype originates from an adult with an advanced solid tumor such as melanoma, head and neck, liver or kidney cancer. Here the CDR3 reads CASSPIDRNYGYTF. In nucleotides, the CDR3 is TGTGCCAGCTCACCCATCGACAGGAACTATGGCTACACCTTC.